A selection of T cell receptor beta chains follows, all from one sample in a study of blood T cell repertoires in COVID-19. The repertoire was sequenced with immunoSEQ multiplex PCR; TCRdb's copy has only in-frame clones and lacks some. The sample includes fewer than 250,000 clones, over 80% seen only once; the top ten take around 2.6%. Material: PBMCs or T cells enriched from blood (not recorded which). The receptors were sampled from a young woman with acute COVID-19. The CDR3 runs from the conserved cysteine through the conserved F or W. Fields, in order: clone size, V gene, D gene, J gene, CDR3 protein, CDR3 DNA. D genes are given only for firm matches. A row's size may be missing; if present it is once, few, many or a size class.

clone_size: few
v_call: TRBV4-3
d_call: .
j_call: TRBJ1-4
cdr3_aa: CASSLMRSTNEKLFF
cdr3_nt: TGCGCCAGCAGCCTTATGAGGTCAACTAATGAAAAACTGTTTTTT

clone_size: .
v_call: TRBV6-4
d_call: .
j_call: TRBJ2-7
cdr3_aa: CASSWDCTYEQYF
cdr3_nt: TGTGCCAGCAGTTGGGACTGTACCTACGAGCAGTACTTC

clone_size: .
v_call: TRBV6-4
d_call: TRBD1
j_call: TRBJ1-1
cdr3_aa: CASRLQGANTEAFF
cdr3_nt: TGTGCCAGCAGACTTCAGGGGGCGAACACTGAAGCTTTCTTT

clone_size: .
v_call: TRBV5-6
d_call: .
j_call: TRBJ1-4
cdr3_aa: CASSPLGRNEKLFF
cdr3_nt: TGTGCCAGCAGCCCTTTGGGCCGTAATGAAAAACTGTTTTTT

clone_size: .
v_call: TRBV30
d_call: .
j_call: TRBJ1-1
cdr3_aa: CAWSVLRDTEAFF
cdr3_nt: TGTGCCTGGAGTGTATTGAGGGACACTGAAGCTTTCTTT

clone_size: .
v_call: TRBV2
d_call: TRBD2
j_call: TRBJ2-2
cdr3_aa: CASTKDGTSNTGELFF
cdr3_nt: TGTGCCAGCACCAAGGATGGGACTAGCAACACCGGGGAGCTGTTTTTT

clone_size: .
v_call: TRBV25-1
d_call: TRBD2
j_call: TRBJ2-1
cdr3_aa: CASSDPTSGVEHEQFF
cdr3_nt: TGTGCCAGCAGTGACCCGACTAGCGGGGTCGAACATGAGCAGTTCTTC

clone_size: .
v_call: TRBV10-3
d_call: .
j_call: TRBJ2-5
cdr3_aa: CAASQNRDETQYF
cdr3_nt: TGTGCCGCCTCCCAGAACAGGGATGAGACCCAGTACTTC

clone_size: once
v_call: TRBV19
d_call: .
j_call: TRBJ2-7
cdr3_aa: CASSIVRGENYEQYF
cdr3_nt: TGTGCCAGTAGTATAGTACGGGGAGAGAACTACGAGCAGTACTTC

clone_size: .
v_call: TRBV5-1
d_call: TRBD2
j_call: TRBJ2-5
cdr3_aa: CASSLTSGGAETQYF
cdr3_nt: TGCGCCAGCAGCTTGACTAGCGGGGGGGCGGAGACCCAGTACTTC

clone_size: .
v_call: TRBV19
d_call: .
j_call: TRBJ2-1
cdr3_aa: CASSIPSGYNEQFF
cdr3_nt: TGTGCCAGTAGTATCCCCAGCGGGTACAATGAGCAGTTCTTC

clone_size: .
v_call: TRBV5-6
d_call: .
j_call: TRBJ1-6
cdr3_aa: CASSLALGSYNSPLHF
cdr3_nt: TGTGCCAGCAGCTTGGCTCTCGGCTCCTATAATTCACCCCTCCACTTT

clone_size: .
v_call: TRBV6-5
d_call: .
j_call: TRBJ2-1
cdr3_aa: CASSSTSFRPQNIQFF
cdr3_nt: TGTGCCAGCAGTTCAACTAGCTTCAGGCCCCAAAACATCCAGTTCTTC

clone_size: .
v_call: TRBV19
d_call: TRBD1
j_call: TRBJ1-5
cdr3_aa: CASTLDRENNQPQHF
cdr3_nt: TGTGCCAGTACCCTGGACAGGGAGAACAATCAGCCCCAGCATTTT

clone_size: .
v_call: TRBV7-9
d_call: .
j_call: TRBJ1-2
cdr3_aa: CASSLAGGYGYTF
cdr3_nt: TGTGCCAGCAGCCTGGCGGGCGGATATGGCTACACCTTC

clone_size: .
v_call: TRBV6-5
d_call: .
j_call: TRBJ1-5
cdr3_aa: CASSQRGQPQHF
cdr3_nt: TGTGCCAGCAGTCAAAGGGGGCAGCCCCAGCATTTT

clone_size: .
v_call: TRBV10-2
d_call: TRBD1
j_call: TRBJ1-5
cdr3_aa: CASTPGQGADQPQHF
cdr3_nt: TGCGCCAGCACTCCGGGACAGGGGGCTGATCAGCCCCAGCATTTT

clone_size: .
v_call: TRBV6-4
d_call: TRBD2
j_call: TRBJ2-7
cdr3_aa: CASSDSGRGYEQYF
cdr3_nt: TGTGCCAGCAGTGATTCAGGGAGGGGCTACGAGCAGTACTTC

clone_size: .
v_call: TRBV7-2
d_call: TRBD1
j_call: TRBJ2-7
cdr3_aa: CASSPTGFYEQYF
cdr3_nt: TGTGCCAGCAGCCCGACAGGGTTCTACGAGCAGTACTTC

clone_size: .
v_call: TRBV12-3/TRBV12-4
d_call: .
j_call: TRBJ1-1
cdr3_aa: CASSFRVWAEAFF
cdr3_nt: TGTGCCAGCAGTTTCAGGGTTTGGGCTGAAGCTTTCTTT

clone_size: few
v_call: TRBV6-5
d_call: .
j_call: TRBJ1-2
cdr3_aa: CASRWTGNYGYTF
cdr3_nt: TGTGCCAGCAGGTGGACGGGGAACTATGGCTACACCTTC

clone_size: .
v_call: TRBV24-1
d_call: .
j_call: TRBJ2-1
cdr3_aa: CATSGGAEQFF
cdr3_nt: TGTGCCACCAGTGGAGGTGCAGAGCAGTTCTTC

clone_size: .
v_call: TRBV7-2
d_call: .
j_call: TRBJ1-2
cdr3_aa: CASSLAEPNYGYTF
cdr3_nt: TGTGCCAGCAGCTTAGCCGAGCCAAACTATGGCTACACCTTC

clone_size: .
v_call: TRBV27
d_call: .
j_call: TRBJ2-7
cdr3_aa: CASSLIPGSYEQYF
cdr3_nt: TGTGCCAGCAGTTTAATTCCAGGATCCTACGAGCAGTACTTC

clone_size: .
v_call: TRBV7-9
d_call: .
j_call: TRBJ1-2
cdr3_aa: CASSLVQTYGYTF
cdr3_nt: TGTGCCAGCAGCTTAGTACAGACCTATGGCTACACCTTC

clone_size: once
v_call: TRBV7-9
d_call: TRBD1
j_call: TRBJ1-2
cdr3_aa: CASSPGTAPYGYTF
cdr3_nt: TGTGCCAGCAGCCCAGGGACAGCTCCGTATGGCTACACCTTC

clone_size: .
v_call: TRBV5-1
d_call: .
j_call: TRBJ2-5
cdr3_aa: CASSLNFRGKETQYF
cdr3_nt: TGCGCCAGCAGCTTGAACTTCCGGGGGAAAGAGACCCAGTACTTC

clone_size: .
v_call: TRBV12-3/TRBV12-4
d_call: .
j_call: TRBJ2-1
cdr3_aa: CASSPRSYNEQFF
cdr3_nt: TGTGCCAGCAGTCCCCGCTCCTACAATGAGCAGTTCTTC

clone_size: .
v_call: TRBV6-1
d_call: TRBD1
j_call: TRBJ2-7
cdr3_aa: CASSEGQGAQRGSYEQYF
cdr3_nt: TGTGCCAGCAGTGAGGGACAGGGGGCGCAGAGGGGTTCCTACGAGCAGTACTTC

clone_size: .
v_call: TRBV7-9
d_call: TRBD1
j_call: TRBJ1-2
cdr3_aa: CASSSPGGTGGPANYGYTF
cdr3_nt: TGTGCCAGCAGCTCCCCCGGGGGGACAGGGGGCCCAGCTAACTATGGCTACACCTTC

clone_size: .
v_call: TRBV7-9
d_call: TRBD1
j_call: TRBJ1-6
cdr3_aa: CATTGGGSPLHF
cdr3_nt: TGTGCCACCACAGGGGGTGGTTCACCCCTCCACTTT

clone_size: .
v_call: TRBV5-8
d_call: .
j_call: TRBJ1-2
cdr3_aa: CASSSDNHYGYTF
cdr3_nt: TGTGCCAGCAGCTCCGACAACCACTATGGCTACACCTTC

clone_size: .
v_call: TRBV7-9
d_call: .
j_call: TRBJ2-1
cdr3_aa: CASSLGLSNEQFF
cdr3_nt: TGTGCCAGCAGCCTAGGACTCTCCAATGAGCAGTTCTTC

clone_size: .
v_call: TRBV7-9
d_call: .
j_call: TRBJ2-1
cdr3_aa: CASSIKGLGYNEQFF
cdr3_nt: TGTGCCAGCAGCATTAAGGGACTGGGCTACAATGAGCAGTTCTTC

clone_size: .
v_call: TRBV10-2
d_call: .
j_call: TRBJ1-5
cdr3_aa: CASSENGPGNQPQHF
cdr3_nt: TGCGCCAGCAGTGAGAATGGGCCAGGCAATCAGCCCCAGCATTTT

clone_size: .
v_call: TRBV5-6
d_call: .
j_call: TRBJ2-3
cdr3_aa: CASSLAGTQYF
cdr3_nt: TGTGCCAGCAGCTTAGCCGGTACGCAGTATTTT

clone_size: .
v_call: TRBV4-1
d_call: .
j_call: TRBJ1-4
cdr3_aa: CASSQPGGRAANEKLFF
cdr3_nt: TGCGCCAGCAGCCAACCTGGGGGGAGGGCGGCTAATGAAAAACTGTTTTTT

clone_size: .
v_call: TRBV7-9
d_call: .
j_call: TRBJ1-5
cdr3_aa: CASSLAESLTDQPQHF
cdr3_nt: TGTGCCAGCAGCTTAGCGGAGAGCCTGACAGATCAGCCCCAGCATTTT